The 19 T cell receptor beta chains given below trace back to one sample, sequenced in a study of blood T cell repertoires in COVID-19. The protocol was immunoSEQ multiplex PCR, while the TCRdb copy is restricted to in-frame clones and leaves out a portion. The repertoire includes more than 110,000 clones, 80% to 85% of them detected once, and less than 5% sits in the top ten. The sample consisted of peripheral blood. These receptors all come from a woman older than 75 with acute or convalescent COVID-19.

V usage is TRBV6-1 and J usage is TRBJ1-6; TRBD1 matches at 7 bases. Germline CDR1 MNHNS, CDR2 SASEGT. V gave up 3 bases and J gave up 5 bases; unmatched junction bases: 13. This CDR3 is 18 amino acids long. In nucleotides, the CDR3 is TGTGCCAGCAGTGAGGAACAGGGGTACAGTGGAAATAATTCACCCCTCCACTTT. Protein: CASSEEQGYSGNNSPLHF.

This chain links TRBV20-1 with TRBJ1-2; D is undetermined. Per germline, CDR1 DFQATT and CDR2 SNEGSKA (reference sequence). Trimming took off 3 bases at V and 4 bases at J, with 9 bases between the two ends. CDR3 length: 12 amino acids. The CDR3 region is CSASNPSYGYTF. The CDR3 DNA reads TGCAGTGCTAGTAACCCCAGCTATGGCTACACCTTC.

This chain joins TRBV19 and TRBJ1-5, with D unresolved. Trimming removed 2 bases at V and 3 bases at J, with 11 bases between. This CDR3 contains 15 residues. Looked up from germline, CDR1 is LNHDA and CDR2 is SQIVND (reference sequence). This CDR3 reads CASSISRQINQPQHF. Here the CDR3 DNA reads TGTGCCAGTAGTATATCGAGGCAGATCAATCAGCCCCAGCATTTT.

V gene TRBV24-1 combines with J gene TRBJ2-5; weak D call: TRBD1 (6 bases). The CDR3 runs 13 residues. Trimming shortened V by 8 bases and J by 4 bases, and 13 bases separated the two germline ends. Per the germline V gene, CDR1 is KGHDR and CDR2 is SFDVKD. Written as DNA, the CDR3 is TGTGCCACCACTGAGACAGGACGAGAGACCCAGTACTTC. Translation: CATTETGRETQYF.

The chain employs TRBV11-2 and TRBJ1-4, with D hard to call. The ends were cut back, 1 base at V and 8 bases at J, with 17 bases in the middle. CDR3 length equals 16 residues. CDR1 is SGHAT and CDR2 is FQNNGV in the germline V gene. The CDR3 reads CASSLVGEINGEKLFF. DNA for the CDR3: TGTGCCAGCAGCTTAGTCGGAGAAATCAATGGGGAAAAACTGTTTTTT.

This rearrangement joins TRBV3-1 (or the pseudogene TRBV3-2) to TRBJ2-1; no definite D call. V lost 4 bases, J lost 7 bases, and 14 bases lay in between. CDR1 is LGHDT and CDR2 is YNNKEL in the germline V gene (reference sequence). The CDR3 consists of 14 residues. The CDR3 sequence is CASSPYILSNEQFF. CDR3 coding DNA: TGTGCCAGCAGCCCATACATTTTGTCTAATGAGCAGTTCTTC.

This rearrangement joins TRBV18 to TRBJ2-5; possible D gene TRBD2, 6 bases. CDR1 is KGHSH, CDR2 LQKENI, per germline. The length of the CDR3 is 15 residues. Trimming cost V 2 bases and J 2 bases, with 12 bases left between them. The CDR3 is CASSPGGGPQETQYF. The CDR3 nucleotides are TGTGCCAGCTCACCAGGGGGAGGACCTCAAGAGACCCAGTACTTC.

The rearrangement joins TRBV5-8 to TRBJ2-1; D possibly corresponds to TRBD1 (5 bases). Germline assignment: CDR1 SGHTS and CDR2 YDEGEE. The ends were cut back, 4 bases at V and 8 bases at J, with 19 bases in the middle. The CDR3 runs to 15 residues. CDR3 DNA sequence: TGTGCCAGCAGCACAGGAATAACCTTTTACCATGAGCAGTTCTTC. Translated: CASSTGITFYHEQFF.

In DNA, the CDR3 is TGCGCCAGCAGCTTGGATCTTAATCAGCCCCAGCATTTT. Residues: CASSLDLNQPQHF. The gene calls are TRBV5-1 and TRBJ1-5; D is unresolved. Trimming removed 0 bases at V and 4 bases at J, with 5 bases between. Germline V lookup: CDR1 SGHRS, CDR2 YFSETQ. The CDR3 length is 13 residues.

The CDR3 region is CASSFSGVSGNTIYF. The CDR3 DNA is TGCGCCAGCAGCTTTTCAGGGGTATCTGGAAACACCATATATTTT. The chain is built from TRBV5-1 and TRBJ1-3; possibly TRBD1 for D (6 bases). The CDR3 sequence is 15 residues long. From germline, CDR1 is SGHRS and CDR2 YFSETQ. V lost 2 bases to trimming and J lost 1 base, with 10 bases between them.

The gene calls are TRBV6-5 and TRBJ2-2; 11 bases fit TRBD2. CDR1 is MNHEY, CDR2 SVGAGI, per germline. J lost 7 bases, V lost 6 bases, and 7 bases had no gene match. The CDR3 has 15 residues. CDR3 in amino acids: CASRLAGAPGGELFF. The CDR3 bases are TGTGCCAGCAGACTAGCGGGGGCCCCGGGCGGGGAGCTGTTTTTT.

This chain links TRBV10-2 with TRBJ1-2, with D perhaps matching TRBD1 (6 bases). CDR3 size: 13 residues. Germline V gene lookup returns CDR1 WSHSY and CDR2 SAAADI. V lost 10 bases to trimming and J lost 1 base, with 13 bases between them. The CDR3 loop reads CATTGWDNYGYTF. The CDR3 DNA reads as TGCGCCACGACAGGTTGGGATAACTATGGCTACACCTTC.

The chain is built from TRBV9 and TRBJ1-6; TRBD1 agrees at 7 bases. Germline assignment: CDR1 SGDLS and CDR2 YYNGEE. V shed 0 bases and J 13 bases; nucleotides not matched to a gene: 7. There are 14 residues in the CDR3. The CDR3 nucleotides are TGTGCCAGCAGCGTAGGCAGGGGGTCCTATCCCCTCCACTTT. The encoded protein is CASSVGRGSYPLHF. The variable domain in full, completed from reference TRBV9 and TRBJ1-6, reads DSGVTQTPKHLITATGQRVTLRCSPRSGDLSVYWYQQSLDQGLQFLIQYYNGEERAKGNILERFSAQQFPDLHSELNLSSLELGDSALYFCASSVGRGSYPLHFGNGTRLTVT.

This sequence joins TRBV10-3 and TRBJ2-7; TRBD2 is a possible D gene (5 bases). CDR1 and CDR2 (germline): ENHRY, SYGVKD. The CDR3 runs 14 residues. V was cut by 6 bases and J by 2 bases, with 14 bases left in between. CDR3 protein: CAIRGTRGTYEQYF. Here the CDR3 DNA reads TGTGCCATCAGAGGAACTAGAGGAACCTACGAGCAGTACTTC.

The chain is built from TRBV24-1 and TRBJ2-3; 7 bases map to TRBD1. The CDR3 is 15 amino acids. With V trimmed by 4 bases and J by 5 bases, 8 bases remained unmatched. Per germline, CDR1 KGHDR and CDR2 SFDVKD. As DNA, the CDR3 is TGTGCCACCAGTGAATCGAGGGGGCTCGGAGATACGCAGTATTTT. Its translation is CATSESRGLGDTQYF.

V is TRBV6-6 and J is TRBJ2-7; TRBD1 matches 7 bases. Looked up from germline, CDR1 is MNHNY and CDR2 is SVGAGI (reference sequence). The CDR3 contains 15 residues. After removal of 2 bases from V and 2 bases from J, the junction contained 6 bases not matched to a gene. The CDR3 spells CASSYEKGTAYEQYF. CDR3 sequence (DNA): TGTGCCAGCAGTTACGAAAAAGGGACAGCCTACGAGCAGTACTTC.

The chain couples TRBV28 to TRBJ1-4; the match to TRBD1 covers 7 bases. Unmatched junction bases numbered 11, after V lost 6 bases and J lost 7 bases. Germline CDR1 MDHEN, CDR2 SYDVKM. The CDR3 extends over 15 amino acids. Here the CDR3 reads CASSPNRGWGEKLFF. The CDR3 nucleotides read TGTGCCAGCAGCCCGAACAGGGGCTGGGGTGAAAAACTGTTTTTT.

The gene calls are TRBV2 and TRBJ2-1; D not certain. The germline CDR1 and CDR2 sequences are SNHLY and FYNNEI. This CDR3 contains 15 residues. V shed 1 base and J shed 6 bases, with 13 bases lying between them. CDR3 residues: CASSEVVSRSNEQFF. CDR3 nucleotide sequence: TGTGCCAGCAGTGAAGTGGTTAGCCGATCCAATGAGCAGTTCTTC.

Only one count was recorded for this clone. This chain connects TRBV10-3 to TRBJ1-1, with TRBD1 matching over 7 bases. The ends lost 4 bases at V and 2 bases at J; junction bases unmatched: 7. Per germline, CDR1 ENHRY and CDR2 SYGVKD. The CDR3 is 15 amino acids. DNA of the CDR3: TGTGCCATCAGTGGGGGACAGTATCGAAACACTGAAGCTTTCTTT. It yields the protein CAISGGQYRNTEAFF.